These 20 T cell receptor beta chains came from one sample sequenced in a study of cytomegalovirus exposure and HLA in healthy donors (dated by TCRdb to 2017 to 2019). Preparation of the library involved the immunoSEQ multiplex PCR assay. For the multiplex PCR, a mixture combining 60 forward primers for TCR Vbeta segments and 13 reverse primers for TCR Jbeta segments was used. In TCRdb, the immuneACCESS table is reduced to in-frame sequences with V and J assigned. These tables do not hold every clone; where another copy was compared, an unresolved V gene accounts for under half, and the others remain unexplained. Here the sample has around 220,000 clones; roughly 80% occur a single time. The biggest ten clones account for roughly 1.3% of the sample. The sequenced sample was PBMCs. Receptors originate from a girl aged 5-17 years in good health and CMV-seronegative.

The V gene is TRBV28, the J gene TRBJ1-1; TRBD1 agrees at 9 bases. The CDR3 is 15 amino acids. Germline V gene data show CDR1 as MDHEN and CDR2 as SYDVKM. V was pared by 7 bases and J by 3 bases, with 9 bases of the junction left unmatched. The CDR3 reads CASTLRDRVDTEAFF. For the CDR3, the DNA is TGTGCCAGCACACTAAGGGACAGGGTCGACACTGAAGCTTTCTTT. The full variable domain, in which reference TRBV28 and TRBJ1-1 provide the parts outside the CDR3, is DVKVTQSSRYLVKRTGEKVFLECVQDMDHENMFWYRQDPGLGLRLIYFSYDVKMKEKGDIPEGYSVSREKKERFSLILESASTNQTSMYLCASTLRDRVDTEAFFGQGTRLTVV.

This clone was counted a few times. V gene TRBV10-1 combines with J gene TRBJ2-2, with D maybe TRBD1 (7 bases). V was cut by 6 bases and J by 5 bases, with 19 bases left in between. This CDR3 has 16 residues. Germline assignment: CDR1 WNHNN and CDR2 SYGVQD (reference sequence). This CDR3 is CASSRGTARGTGELFF. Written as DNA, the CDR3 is TGCGCCAGCAGCCGCGGGACAGCTAGGGGAACCGGGGAGCTGTTTTTT.

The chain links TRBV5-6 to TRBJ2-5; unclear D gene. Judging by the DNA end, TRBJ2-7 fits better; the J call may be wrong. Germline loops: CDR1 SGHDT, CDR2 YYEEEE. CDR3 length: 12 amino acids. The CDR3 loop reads CASSRALYEQYF. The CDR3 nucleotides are TGTGCCAGCAGCCGTGCCCTCTACGAGCAGTACTTC.

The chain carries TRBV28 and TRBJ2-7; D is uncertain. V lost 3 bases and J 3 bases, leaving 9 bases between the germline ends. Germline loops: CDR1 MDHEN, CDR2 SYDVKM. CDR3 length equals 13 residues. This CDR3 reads CASSFSNRYEQYF. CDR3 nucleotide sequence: TGTGCCAGCAGTTTTTCTAATCGCTACGAGCAGTACTTC.

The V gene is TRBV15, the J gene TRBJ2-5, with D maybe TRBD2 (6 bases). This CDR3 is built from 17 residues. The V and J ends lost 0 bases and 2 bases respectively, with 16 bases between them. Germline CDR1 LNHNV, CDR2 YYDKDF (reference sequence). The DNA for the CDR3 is TGTGCCACCAGCAGAGATCGTGGGAGGACTTTACAAGAGACCCAGTACTTC. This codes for CATSRDRGRTLQETQYF.

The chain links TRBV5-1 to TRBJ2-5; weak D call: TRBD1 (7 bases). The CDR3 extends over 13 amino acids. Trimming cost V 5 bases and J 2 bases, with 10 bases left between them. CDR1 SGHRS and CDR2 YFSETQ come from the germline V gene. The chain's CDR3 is CASSAGGQETQYF. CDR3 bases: TGCGCCAGCAGTGCAGGGGGGCAAGAGACCCAGTACTTC.

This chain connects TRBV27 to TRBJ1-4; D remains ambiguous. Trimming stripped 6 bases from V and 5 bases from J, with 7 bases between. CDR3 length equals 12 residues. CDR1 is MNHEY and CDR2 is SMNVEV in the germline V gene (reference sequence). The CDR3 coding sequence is TGTGCCAGCAGCCCCATGAATGAAAAACTGTTTTTT. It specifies CASSPMNEKLFF.

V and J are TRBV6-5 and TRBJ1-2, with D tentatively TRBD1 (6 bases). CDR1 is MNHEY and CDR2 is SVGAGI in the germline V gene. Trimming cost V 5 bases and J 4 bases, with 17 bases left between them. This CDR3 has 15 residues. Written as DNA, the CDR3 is TGTGCCAGCAGTCCCCGGGACATACAGTTCTATGGCTACACCTTC. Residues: CASSPRDIQFYGYTF.

In nucleotides, the CDR3 is TGTGCCTGGAGCCTTTGGGGCGTTAGTTACGAGCAGTACTTC. As protein: CAWSLWGVSYEQYF. The V gene is TRBV30, the J gene TRBJ2-7, with a tentative D call TRBD1 (5 bases). Per the germline V gene, CDR1 is GTSNPN and CDR2 is SVGIG (reference sequence). CDR3 length: 14 residues. V was clipped by 3 bases and J by 4 bases, with 16 bases between them.

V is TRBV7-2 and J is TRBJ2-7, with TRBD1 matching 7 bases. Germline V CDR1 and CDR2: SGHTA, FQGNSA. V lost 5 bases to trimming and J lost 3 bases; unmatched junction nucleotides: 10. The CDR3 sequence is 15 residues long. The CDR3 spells CASSPRQGVGYEQYF. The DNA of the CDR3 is TGTGCCAGCAGCCCCCGGCAGGGGGTCGGCTACGAGCAGTACTTC.

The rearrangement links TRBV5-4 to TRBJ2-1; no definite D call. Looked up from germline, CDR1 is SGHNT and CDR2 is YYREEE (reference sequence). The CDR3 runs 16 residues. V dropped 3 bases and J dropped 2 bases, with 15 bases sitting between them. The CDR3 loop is CASSYAVLATYNEQFF. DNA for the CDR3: TGTGCCAGCAGCTACGCGGTATTGGCTACCTACAATGAGCAGTTCTTC.

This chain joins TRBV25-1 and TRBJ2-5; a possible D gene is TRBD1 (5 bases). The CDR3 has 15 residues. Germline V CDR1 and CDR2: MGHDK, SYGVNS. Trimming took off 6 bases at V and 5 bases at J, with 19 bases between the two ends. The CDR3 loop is CASRGVYPVQETQYF. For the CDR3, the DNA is TGTGCCAGCAGAGGGGTTTACCCGGTTCAGGAGACCCAGTACTTC.

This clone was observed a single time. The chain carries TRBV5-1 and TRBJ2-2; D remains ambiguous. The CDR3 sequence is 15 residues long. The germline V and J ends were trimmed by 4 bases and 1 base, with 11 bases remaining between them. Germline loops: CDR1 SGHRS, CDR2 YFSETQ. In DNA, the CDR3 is TGCGCCAGCAGCCCGAGGTTGTGGAACACCGGGGAGCTGTTTTTT. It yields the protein CASSPRLWNTGELFF.

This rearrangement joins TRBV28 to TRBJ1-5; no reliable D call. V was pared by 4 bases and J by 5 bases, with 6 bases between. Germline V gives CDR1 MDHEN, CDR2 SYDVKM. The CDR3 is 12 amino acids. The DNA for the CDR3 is TGTGCCAGCAGTTGGGGAGATCAGCCCCAGCATTTT. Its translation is CASSWGDQPQHF.

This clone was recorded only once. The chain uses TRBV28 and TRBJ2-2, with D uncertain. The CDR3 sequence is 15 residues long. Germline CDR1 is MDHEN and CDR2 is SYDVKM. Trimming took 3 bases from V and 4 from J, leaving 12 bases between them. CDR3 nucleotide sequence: TGTGCCAGCAGTTTTGTCACTTACTTCACCGGGGAGCTGTTTTTT. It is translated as CASSFVTYFTGELFF.

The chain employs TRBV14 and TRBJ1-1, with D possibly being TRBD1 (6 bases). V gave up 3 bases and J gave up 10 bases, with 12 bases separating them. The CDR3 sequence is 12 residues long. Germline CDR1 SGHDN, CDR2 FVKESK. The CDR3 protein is CASSHRQAAAFF. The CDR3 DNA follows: TGTGCCAGCAGCCACCGACAGGCTGCAGCTTTCTTT.

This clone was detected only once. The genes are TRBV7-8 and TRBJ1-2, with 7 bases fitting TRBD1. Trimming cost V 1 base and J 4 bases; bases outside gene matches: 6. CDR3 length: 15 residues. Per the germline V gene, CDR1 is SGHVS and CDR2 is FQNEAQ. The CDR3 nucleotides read TGTGCCAGCAGCTTAGTAGAGACAGGGTCCTATGGCTACACCTTC. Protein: CASSLVETGSYGYTF. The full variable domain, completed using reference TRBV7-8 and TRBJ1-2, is GAGVSQSPRYKVAKRGQDVALRCDPISGHVSLFWYQQALGQGPEFLTYFQNEAQLDKSGLPSDRFFAERPEGSVSTLKIQRTQQEDSAVYLCASSLVETGSYGYTFGSGTRLTVV.

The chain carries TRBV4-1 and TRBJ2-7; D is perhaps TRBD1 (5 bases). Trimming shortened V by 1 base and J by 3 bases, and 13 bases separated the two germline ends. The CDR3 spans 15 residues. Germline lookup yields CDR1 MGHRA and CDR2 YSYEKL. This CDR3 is CASSQVVGVDYEQYF. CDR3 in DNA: TGCGCCAGCAGCCAAGTGGTAGGGGTGGACTACGAGCAGTACTTC.

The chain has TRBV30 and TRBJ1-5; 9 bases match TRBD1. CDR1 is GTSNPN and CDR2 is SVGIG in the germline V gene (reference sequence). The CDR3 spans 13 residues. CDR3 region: CATDRGIGQPQHF. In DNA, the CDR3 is TGTGCAACCGACAGGGGGATAGGTCAGCCCCAGCATTTT. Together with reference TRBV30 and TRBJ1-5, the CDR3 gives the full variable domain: SQTIHQWPATLVQPVGSPLSLECTVEGTSNPNLYWYRQAAGRGLQLLFYSVGIGQISSEVPQNLSASRPQDRQFILSSKKLLLSDSGFYLCATDRGIGQPQHFGDGTRLSIL.

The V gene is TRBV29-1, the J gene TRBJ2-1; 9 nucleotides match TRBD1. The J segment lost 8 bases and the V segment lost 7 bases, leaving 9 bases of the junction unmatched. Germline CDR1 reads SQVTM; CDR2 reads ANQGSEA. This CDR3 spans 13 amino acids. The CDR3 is CSGTGTGFHEQFF. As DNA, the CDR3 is TGCAGCGGGACCGGGACAGGGTTTCATGAGCAGTTCTTC.